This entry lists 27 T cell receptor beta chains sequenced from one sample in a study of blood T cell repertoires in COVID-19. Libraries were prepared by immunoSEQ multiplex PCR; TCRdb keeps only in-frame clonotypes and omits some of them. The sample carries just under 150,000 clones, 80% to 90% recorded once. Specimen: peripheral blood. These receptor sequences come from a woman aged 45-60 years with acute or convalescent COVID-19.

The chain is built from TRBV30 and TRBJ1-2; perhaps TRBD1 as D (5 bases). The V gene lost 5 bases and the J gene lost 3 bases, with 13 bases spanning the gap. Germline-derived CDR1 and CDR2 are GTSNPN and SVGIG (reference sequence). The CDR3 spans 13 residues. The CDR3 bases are TGTGCCTGGGGGTGGGGCAGGGACTATGGCTACACCTTC. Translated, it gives CAWGWGRDYGYTF.

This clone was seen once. CDR3 sequence reads: CASRGAGINEKLFF. The CDR3 region has the DNA TGTGCCAGCAGGGGGGCAGGGATTAATGAAAAACTGTTTTTT. The J gene is TRBJ1-4, the V gene TRBV6-5; D is possibly TRBD1 (6 bases). Trimming took 6 bases from V and 4 from J, leaving 12 bases between them. From germline, CDR1 is MNHEY and CDR2 SVGAGI. The CDR3 is made up of 14 amino acids.

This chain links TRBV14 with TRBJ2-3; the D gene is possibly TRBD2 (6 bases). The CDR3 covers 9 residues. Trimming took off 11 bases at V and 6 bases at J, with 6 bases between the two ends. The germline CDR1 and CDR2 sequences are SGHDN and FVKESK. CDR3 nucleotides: TGTGCCCGGGGGGATACGCAGTATTTT. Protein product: CARGDTQYF.

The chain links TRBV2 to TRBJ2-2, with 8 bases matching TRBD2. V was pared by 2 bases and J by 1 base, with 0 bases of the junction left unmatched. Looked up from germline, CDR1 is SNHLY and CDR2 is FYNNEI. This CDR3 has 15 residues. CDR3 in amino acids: CASSETSGNTGELFF. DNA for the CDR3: TGTGCCAGCAGTGAAACTAGCGGGAACACCGGGGAGCTGTTTTTT.

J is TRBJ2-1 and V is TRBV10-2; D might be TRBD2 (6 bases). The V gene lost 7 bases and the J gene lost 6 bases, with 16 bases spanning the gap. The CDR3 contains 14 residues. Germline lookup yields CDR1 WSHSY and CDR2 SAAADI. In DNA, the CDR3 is TGCGCCAGCATCCGACTAGAATACGGCAATGAGCAGTTCTTC. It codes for CASIRLEYGNEQFF.

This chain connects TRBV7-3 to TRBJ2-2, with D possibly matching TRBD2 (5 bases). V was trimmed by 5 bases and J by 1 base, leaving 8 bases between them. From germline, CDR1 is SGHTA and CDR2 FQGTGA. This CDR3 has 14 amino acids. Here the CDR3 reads CASSGRENTGELFF. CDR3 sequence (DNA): TGTGCCAGCAGCGGTCGGGAGAACACCGGGGAGCTGTTTTTT. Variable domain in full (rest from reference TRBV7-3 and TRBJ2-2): GAGVSQTPSNKVTEKGKYVELRCDPISGHTALYWYRQSLGQGPEFLIYFQGTGAADDSGLPNDRFFAVRPEGSVSTLKIQRTERGDSAVYLCASSGRENTGELFFGEGSRLTVL.

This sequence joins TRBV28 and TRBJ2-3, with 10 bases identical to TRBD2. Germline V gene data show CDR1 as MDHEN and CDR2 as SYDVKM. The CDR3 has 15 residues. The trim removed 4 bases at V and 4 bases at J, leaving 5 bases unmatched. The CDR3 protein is CASSSSGRSADTQYF. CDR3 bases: TGTGCCAGCAGTTCTAGCGGGAGAAGTGCAGATACGCAGTATTTT.

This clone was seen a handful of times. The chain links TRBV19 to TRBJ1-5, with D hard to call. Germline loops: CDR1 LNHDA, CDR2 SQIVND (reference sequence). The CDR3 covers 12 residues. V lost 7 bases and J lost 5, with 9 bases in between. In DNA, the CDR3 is TGTGCCAGTAACATGTTTGATCAGCCCCAGCATTTT. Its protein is CASNMFDQPQHF.

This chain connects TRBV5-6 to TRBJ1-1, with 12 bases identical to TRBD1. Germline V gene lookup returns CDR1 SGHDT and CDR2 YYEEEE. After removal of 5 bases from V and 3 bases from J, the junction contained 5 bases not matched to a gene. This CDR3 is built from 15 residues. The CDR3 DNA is TGTGCCAGCAGGGGGGACAGGGGGCAGGACACTGAAGCTTTCTTT. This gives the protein CASRGDRGQDTEAFF.

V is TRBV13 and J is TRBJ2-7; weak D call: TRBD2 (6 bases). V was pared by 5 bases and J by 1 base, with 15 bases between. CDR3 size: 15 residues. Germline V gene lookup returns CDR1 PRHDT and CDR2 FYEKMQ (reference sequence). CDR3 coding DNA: TGTGCCAGCAGCGCATTCCGGGACTCATCCTACGAGCAGTACTTC. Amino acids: CASSAFRDSSYEQYF.

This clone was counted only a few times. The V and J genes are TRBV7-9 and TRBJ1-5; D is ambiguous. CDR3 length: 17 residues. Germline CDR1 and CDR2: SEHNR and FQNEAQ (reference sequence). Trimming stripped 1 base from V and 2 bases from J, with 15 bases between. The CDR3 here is CASSLGIGGEGNQPQHF. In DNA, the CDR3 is TGTGCCAGCAGCTTAGGGATAGGCGGGGAGGGCAATCAGCCCCAGCATTTT.

The CDR3: CASSSRTSGMETQYF. The CDR3 DNA follows: TGTGCCAGCAGCTCCCGGACTAGCGGGATGGAGACCCAGTACTTC. The J gene is TRBJ2-5, the V gene TRBV3-1 (or the pseudogene TRBV3-2); 12 bases line up with TRBD2. J lost 5 bases, V lost 5 bases, and 6 bases had no gene match. There are 15 residues in the CDR3. The germline V gene encodes CDR1 LGHDT and CDR2 YNNKEL (reference sequence).

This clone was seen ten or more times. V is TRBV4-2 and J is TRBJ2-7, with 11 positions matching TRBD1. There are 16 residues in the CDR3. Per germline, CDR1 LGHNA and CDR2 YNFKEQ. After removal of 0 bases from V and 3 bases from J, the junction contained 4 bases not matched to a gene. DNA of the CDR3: TGTGCCAGCAGCCAAGATCAGGGGACAGGGGGCTACGAGCAGTACTTC. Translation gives CASSQDQGTGGYEQYF.

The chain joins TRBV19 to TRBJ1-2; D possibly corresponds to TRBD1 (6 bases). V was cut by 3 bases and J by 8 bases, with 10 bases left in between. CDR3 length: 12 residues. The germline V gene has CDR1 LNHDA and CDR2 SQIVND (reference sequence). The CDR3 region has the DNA TGTGCCAGTAGTATCGGGGGGCGCGGCTACACCTTC. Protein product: CASSIGGRGYTF.

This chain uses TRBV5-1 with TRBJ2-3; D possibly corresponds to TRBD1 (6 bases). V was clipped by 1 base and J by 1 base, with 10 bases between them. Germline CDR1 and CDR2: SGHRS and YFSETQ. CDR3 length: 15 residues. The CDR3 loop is CASSLSDRRTDTQYF. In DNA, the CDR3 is TGCGCCAGCAGCTTGTCAGACAGGCGCACAGATACGCAGTATTTT.

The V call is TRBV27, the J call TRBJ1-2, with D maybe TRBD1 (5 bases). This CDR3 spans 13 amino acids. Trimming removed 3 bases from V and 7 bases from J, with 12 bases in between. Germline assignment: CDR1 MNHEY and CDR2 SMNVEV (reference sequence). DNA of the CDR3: TGTGCCAGCAGTTTTCGGGGGTCGGGTGGCTACACCTTC. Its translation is CASSFRGSGGYTF.

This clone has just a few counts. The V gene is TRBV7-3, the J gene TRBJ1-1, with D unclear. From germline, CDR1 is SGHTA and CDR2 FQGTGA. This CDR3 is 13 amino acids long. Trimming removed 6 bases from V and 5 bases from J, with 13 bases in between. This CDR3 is CASSPGVGTEAFF. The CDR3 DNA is TGTGCCAGCAGTCCCGGGGTCGGGACTGAAGCTTTCTTT.

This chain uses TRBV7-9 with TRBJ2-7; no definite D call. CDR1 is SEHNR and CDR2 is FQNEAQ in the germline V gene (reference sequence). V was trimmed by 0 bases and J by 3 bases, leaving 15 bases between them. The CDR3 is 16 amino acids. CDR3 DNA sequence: TGTGCCAGCAGCTTAGCGCTTGATAGAAACCTCTACGAGCAGTACTTC. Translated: CASSLALDRNLYEQYF.

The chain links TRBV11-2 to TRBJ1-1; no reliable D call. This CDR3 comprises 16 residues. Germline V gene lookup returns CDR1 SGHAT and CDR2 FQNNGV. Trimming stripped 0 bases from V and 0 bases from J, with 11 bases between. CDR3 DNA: TGTGCCAGCAGCTTAGATCAGGTTGGGTTGAACACTGAAGCTTTCTTT. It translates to CASSLDQVGLNTEAFF.

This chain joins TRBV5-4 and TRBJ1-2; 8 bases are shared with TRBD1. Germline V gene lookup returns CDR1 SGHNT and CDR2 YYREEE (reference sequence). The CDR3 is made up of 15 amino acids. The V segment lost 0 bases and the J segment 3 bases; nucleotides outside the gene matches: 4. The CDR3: CASSLDEDRDYGYTF. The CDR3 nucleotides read TGTGCCAGCAGCTTGGATGAGGACAGGGACTATGGCTACACCTTC.

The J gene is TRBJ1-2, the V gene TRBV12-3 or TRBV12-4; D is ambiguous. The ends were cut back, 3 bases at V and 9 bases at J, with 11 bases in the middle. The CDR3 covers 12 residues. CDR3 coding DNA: TGTGCCAGCAGTTTCGAGGGCAGGAGCTACACCTTC. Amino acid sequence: CASSFEGRSYTF.

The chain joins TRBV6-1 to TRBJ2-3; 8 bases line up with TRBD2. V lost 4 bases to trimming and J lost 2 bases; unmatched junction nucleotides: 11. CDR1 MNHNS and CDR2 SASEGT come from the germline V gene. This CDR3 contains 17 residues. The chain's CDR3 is CASSGVAGTIPTDTQYF. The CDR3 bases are TGTGCCAGCAGTGGAGTAGCGGGGACTATCCCCACAGATACGCAGTATTTT.

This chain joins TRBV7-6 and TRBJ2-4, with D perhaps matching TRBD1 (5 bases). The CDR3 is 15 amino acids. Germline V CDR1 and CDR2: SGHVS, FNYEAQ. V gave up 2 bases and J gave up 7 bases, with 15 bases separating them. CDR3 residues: CASSLPAGIDNIQYF. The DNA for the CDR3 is TGTGCCAGCAGCTTACCCGCAGGGATAGACAACATTCAGTACTTC.

This CDR3 reads CASSAVARNTIYF. The CDR3 DNA reads TGTGCCAGCAGTGCAGTGGCCCGAAACACCATATATTTT. This chain links TRBV12-3 or TRBV12-4 with TRBJ1-3; D remains ambiguous. Trimming pared 5 bases from V and 5 bases from J, leaving 10 bases between. The CDR3 loop spans 13 amino acids.

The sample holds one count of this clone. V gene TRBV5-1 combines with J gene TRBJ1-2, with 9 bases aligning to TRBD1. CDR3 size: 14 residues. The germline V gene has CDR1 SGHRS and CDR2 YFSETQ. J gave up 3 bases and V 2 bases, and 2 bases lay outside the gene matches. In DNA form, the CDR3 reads TGCGCCAGCAGCTTCCGGGACAGGGACTATGGCTACACCTTC. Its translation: CASSFRDRDYGYTF.

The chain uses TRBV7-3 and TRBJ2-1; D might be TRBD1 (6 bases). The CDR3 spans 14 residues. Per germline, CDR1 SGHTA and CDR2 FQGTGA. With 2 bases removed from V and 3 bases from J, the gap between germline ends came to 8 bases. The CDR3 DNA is TGTGCCAGCAGCTTAGGCAGGGGCTACAATGAGCAGTTCTTC. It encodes CASSLGRGYNEQFF. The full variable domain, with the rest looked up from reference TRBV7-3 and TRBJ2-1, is GAGVSQTPSNKVTEKGKYVELRCDPISGHTALYWYRQSLGQGPEFLIYFQGTGAADDSGLPNDRFFAVRPEGSVSTLKIQRTERGDSAVYLCASSLGRGYNEQFFGPGTRLTVL.

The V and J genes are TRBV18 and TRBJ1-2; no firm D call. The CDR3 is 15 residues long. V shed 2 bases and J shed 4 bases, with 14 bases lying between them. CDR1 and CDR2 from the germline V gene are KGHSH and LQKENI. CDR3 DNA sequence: TGTGCCAGCTCACCAGGGAGCCCCATCCTCTATGGCTACACCTTC. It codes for CASSPGSPILYGYTF.